These T cell receptor beta chains were read from a single sample in a study of a mutant IDH1 vaccine in newly diagnosed glioma. These receptors' antigens are unknown. The assay was immunoSEQ multiplex PCR, and TCRdb's table has in-frame clones only and misses some. This repertoire shows some 20,000 clones, roughly 84% found once; its top ten account for 2.8%. The sequencing used PBMCs, collected from a glioma patient whose treatment included an IDH1 peptide vaccine. Receptors originate from a middle-aged man with glioma. Both conserved end residues are part of each CDR3. Each record gives: CDR3 length, V gene, J gene, clone size, D gene, CDR3 protein, CDR3 DNA. The D gene is left open where the match is weak. Part of the rows lack a size; the others show once, few, many or a class for expanded clones.

CDR3 length: 14
V gene: TRBV19
J gene: TRBJ2-7
clone size: .
D gene: TRBD1
CDR3 protein: CASSMTGGGYEQYF
CDR3 DNA: TGTGCCAGTAGTATGACAGGGGGAGGTTACGAGCAGTACTTC

CDR3 length: 15
V gene: TRBV5-1
J gene: TRBJ2-3
clone size: few
D gene: TRBD1
CDR3 protein: CASSLTGGSTDTQYF
CDR3 DNA: TGCGCCAGCAGCTTGACAGGGGGGAGCACAGATACGCAGTATTTT

CDR3 length: 15
V gene: TRBV5-4
J gene: TRBJ2-2
clone size: .
D gene: TRBD2
CDR3 protein: CASSLSGTSTGELFF
CDR3 DNA: TGTGCCAGCAGCTTGTCCGGGACTAGCACCGGGGAGCTGTTTTTT

CDR3 length: 15
V gene: TRBV5-1
J gene: TRBJ2-5
clone size: .
D gene: TRBD1
CDR3 protein: CASSLRQGARETQYF
CDR3 DNA: TGCGCCAGCAGCCTACGACAGGGGGCGCGGGAGACCCAGTACTTC

CDR3 length: 13
V gene: TRBV2
J gene: TRBJ2-5
clone size: .
D gene: TRBD1
CDR3 protein: CASSGTGVETQYF
CDR3 DNA: TGTGCCAGCAGCGGGACAGGGGTAGAGACCCAGTACTTC

CDR3 length: 16
V gene: TRBV19
J gene: TRBJ2-1
clone size: .
D gene: TRBD2
CDR3 protein: CASSIIGTSGRYEQFF
CDR3 DNA: TGTGCCAGTAGTATAATTGGGACTAGCGGGAGATATGAGCAGTTCTTC

CDR3 length: 13
V gene: TRBV7-3
J gene: TRBJ1-2
clone size: .
D gene: .
CDR3 protein: CASSYDSRGSYTF
CDR3 DNA: TGTGCCAGCAGCTACGACAGCCGGGGGAGCTACACCTTC

CDR3 length: 16
V gene: TRBV28
J gene: TRBJ1-1
clone size: .
D gene: .
CDR3 protein: CASSLSPPREITEAFF
CDR3 DNA: TGTGCCAGCAGTTTATCCCCCCCGAGGGAAATCACTGAAGCTTTCTTT

CDR3 length: 14
V gene: TRBV6-5
J gene: TRBJ2-7
clone size: .
D gene: TRBD1
CDR3 protein: CASSWGQGTGEQYF
CDR3 DNA: TGTGCCAGCAGTTGGGGACAGGGAACGGGGGAGCAGTACTTC

CDR3 length: 13
V gene: TRBV7-6
J gene: TRBJ1-2
clone size: .
D gene: TRBD1
CDR3 protein: CASSSGDSYGYTF
CDR3 DNA: TGTGCCAGCAGCTCAGGGGACAGCTATGGCTACACCTTC

CDR3 length: 17
V gene: TRBV7-9
J gene: TRBJ2-2
clone size: once
D gene: TRBD2
CDR3 protein: CASSWTSGTTRAGELFF
CDR3 DNA: TGTGCCAGCAGCTGGACTAGCGGCACGACGAGGGCCGGGGAGCTGTTTTTT

CDR3 length: 13
V gene: TRBV6-5
J gene: TRBJ2-7
clone size: few
D gene: TRBD2
CDR3 protein: CASRRREGYEQYF
CDR3 DNA: TGTGCCAGCAGGCGGCGGGAGGGCTACGAGCAGTACTTC

CDR3 length: 17
V gene: TRBV18
J gene: TRBJ1-5
clone size: once
D gene: .
CDR3 protein: CASSPLGQSNSNQPQHF
CDR3 DNA: TGTGCCAGCTCACCACTAGGACAGTCTAATAGCAATCAGCCCCAGCATTTT

CDR3 length: 15
V gene: TRBV6-5
J gene: TRBJ2-2
clone size: .
D gene: .
CDR3 protein: CASSYSGQVAGELFF
CDR3 DNA: TGTGCCAGCAGTTACTCGGGCCAGGTAGCCGGGGAGCTGTTTTTT

CDR3 length: 14
V gene: TRBV6-4
J gene: TRBJ2-1
clone size: .
D gene: TRBD2
CDR3 protein: CASSPGLAGLGQFF
CDR3 DNA: TGTGCCAGCAGTCCGGGACTAGCGGGATTAGGACAGTTCTTC

CDR3 length: 13
V gene: TRBV7-8
J gene: TRBJ2-7
clone size: .
D gene: .
CDR3 protein: CASSLVPPYEQYF
CDR3 DNA: TGTGCCAGCAGCTTAGTGCCCCCATACGAGCAGTACTTC

CDR3 length: 15
V gene: TRBV4-1
J gene: TRBJ2-7
clone size: .
D gene: .
CDR3 protein: CASSQVSGNTYEQYF
CDR3 DNA: TGCGCCAGCAGCCAAGTATCCGGGAATACCTACGAGCAGTACTTC

CDR3 length: 13
V gene: TRBV6-1
J gene: TRBJ2-5
clone size: .
D gene: .
CDR3 protein: CASTELGRETQYF
CDR3 DNA: TGTGCCAGCACTGAACTCGGGCGAGAGACCCAGTACTTC

CDR3 length: 12
V gene: TRBV7-2
J gene: TRBJ2-1
clone size: .
D gene: TRBD1
CDR3 protein: CASEGARNEQFF
CDR3 DNA: TGTGCCAGCGAGGGGGCAAGGAATGAGCAGTTCTTC

CDR3 length: 16
V gene: TRBV7-2
J gene: TRBJ2-5
clone size: .
D gene: TRBD2
CDR3 protein: CASSLNAGGGVGNQYF
CDR3 DNA: TGTGCCAGCAGCTTAAATGCGGGAGGGGGCGTAGGGAACCAGTACTTC

CDR3 length: 12
V gene: TRBV19
J gene: TRBJ1-5
clone size: once
D gene: .
CDR3 protein: CASRVGNQPQHF
CDR3 DNA: TGTGCCAGTAGAGTGGGGAATCAGCCCCAGCATTTT

CDR3 length: 15
V gene: TRBV5-1
J gene: TRBJ2-7
clone size: .
D gene: TRBD2
CDR3 protein: CASRLGAGVSYEQYF
CDR3 DNA: TGCGCCAGCAGGCTGGGAGCGGGAGTCTCCTACGAGCAGTACTTC